The entry below gives a single TCR beta chain sequence along with its context. Antigen specificity is unknown. This entry comes from a study of a mutant IDH1 vaccine in newly diagnosed glioma. Time point noted: week 47, end of study. The investigators gave 300 ug of mutant IDH1 20-mer peptide in each vaccine dose, together with topical imiquimod. New IDH1-mutant, ATRX-lost WHO grade 3 or 4 astrocytomas occurred in donors. The protocol was immunoSEQ multiplex PCR, while the TCRdb copy is restricted to in-frame clones and leaves out a portion. The repertoire holds roughly 22,000 clones, roughly 80% seen once, with about 4% in the top ten. This TCR derives from a man aged 40-49 years with glioma. Some clones in this sample may be carry-over from other donors' samples. The sequenced sample was PBMCs, obtained from a glioma patient whose treatment included an IDH1 peptide vaccine.

The CDR3 DNA reads as TGTGCCAGTACCCTACGGGGGGCGGTGGACGTTGAAGCTTTCTTT. This gives the protein CASTLRGAVDVEAFF. This chain uses TRBV19 with TRBJ1-1; D perhaps matches TRBD1 (6 bases). The CDR3 length is 15 residues. Deletions cut 7 bases from V and 7 bases from J, with 22 bases between. Germline-derived CDR1 and CDR2 are LNHDA and SQIVND (reference sequence).